This TCR beta chain was captured in a study of T cell responses to AZD1222 COVID-19 vaccine. Concerning this clone itself: Antigen specificity is unknown.

Method: immunoSEQ multiplex PCR; TCRdb's copy keeps in-frame clones and lacks some. Of about 160,000 clones listed, 75% to 95% are singletons. Trimming pared 7 bases from V and 1 base from J, leaving 17 bases between. Germline assignment: CDR1 LNHDA and CDR2 SQIVND (reference sequence). The CDR3 extends over 15 amino acids. Study findings and constraints: Without day 14 samples, only post-peak T cell repertoires were studied. White British donors predominated, females outnumbered males, and clonal diversity was possibly underestimated. Two doses of AZD1222 preceded a rise in Spike-specific TCR breadth and depth.

The specimen was peripheral blood, collected 28 days after the second AZD1222 dose. The sequence derives from an adult who received the AZD1222 COVID-19 vaccine. The genes are TRBV19 and TRBJ2-7; tentatively, D is TRBD1 (6 bases). CDR3 sequence (DNA): TGTGCCAGTACAGACACAGGGAAAGGGTCCTACGAGCAGTACTTC. Protein sequence: CASTDTGKGSYEQYF.